A selection of T cell receptor beta chains follows, all from one sample in a study of blood T cell repertoires in COVID-19. Measured with immunoSEQ multiplex PCR; TCRdb has only the in-frame clones, and not every one. The sample has 250,000 to 350,000 clones, approximately 90% seen once. Source material: peripheral blood. All receptors come from a man aged 30-40 years with acute or convalescent COVID-19. Both conserved end residues are part of each CDR3. The order of the fields is J gene, clone size, CDR3 length, V gene, D gene, CDR3 DNA, CDR3 protein. The D gene is left open where the match is weak. Size values are once, few and many counts, or a class for expanded clones, and some rows have none.

j_call: TRBJ1-6; clone_size: -; cdr3_length: 16; v_call: TRBV18; d_call: -; cdr3_nt: TGTGCCAGCTCACCGGGACTTGGGGTCAATAATTCACCCCTCCACTTT; cdr3_aa: CASSPGLGVNNSPLHF
j_call: TRBJ1-6; clone_size: -; cdr3_length: 15; v_call: TRBV18; d_call: TRBD1; cdr3_nt: TGTGCCAGCTCACCATTTGACAGGGGGCCCTCACCCCTCCACTTT; cdr3_aa: CASSPFDRGPSPLHF
j_call: TRBJ1-5; clone_size: -; cdr3_length: 17; v_call: TRBV10-1; d_call: TRBD1; cdr3_nt: TGCGCCAGCAGTGGGGACAGGGCCCATTATAGCAATCAGCCCCAGCATTTT; cdr3_aa: CASSGDRAHYSNQPQHF
j_call: TRBJ2-1; clone_size: -; cdr3_length: 14; v_call: TRBV19; d_call: -; cdr3_nt: TGTGCCAGTACTTACACGGGCGGGGCAGACGAGCAGTTCTTC; cdr3_aa: CASTYTGGADEQFF
j_call: TRBJ1-3; clone_size: -; cdr3_length: 16; v_call: TRBV30; d_call: TRBD1; cdr3_nt: TGTGCCTGGGCAGGGGGCGTTTTTGGCTCTGGAAACACCATATATTTT; cdr3_aa: CAWAGGVFGSGNTIYF
j_call: TRBJ2-7; clone_size: -; cdr3_length: 12; v_call: TRBV7-9; d_call: TRBD2; cdr3_nt: TGTGCCAGCAGCACCAGCGGGATCGAGCAGTACTTC; cdr3_aa: CASSTSGIEQYF
j_call: TRBJ2-3; clone_size: -; cdr3_length: 15; v_call: TRBV30; d_call: TRBD2; cdr3_nt: TGTGCCTGTTCCAAGACTAGCGGGAGGACAGATACGCAGTATTTT; cdr3_aa: CACSKTSGRTDTQYF
j_call: TRBJ1-1; clone_size: -; cdr3_length: 16; v_call: TRBV7-8; d_call: TRBD1; cdr3_nt: TGTGCCAGCAGCTTAGGGGACAGGGGAGGAAGGGCTGAAGCTTTCTTT; cdr3_aa: CASSLGDRGGRAEAFF
j_call: TRBJ2-7; clone_size: few; cdr3_length: 13; v_call: TRBV3-1/TRBV3-2; d_call: -; cdr3_nt: TGTGCCAGCAGCCGCCACGGGACCTACGAGCAGTACTTC; cdr3_aa: CASSRHGTYEQYF
j_call: TRBJ2-3; clone_size: -; cdr3_length: 12; v_call: TRBV6-6; d_call: -; cdr3_nt: TGTGCCAGCAAAGGCGGGGCAGATACGCAGTATTTT; cdr3_aa: CASKGGADTQYF
j_call: TRBJ2-7; clone_size: -; cdr3_length: 15; v_call: TRBV6-5; d_call: -; cdr3_nt: TGTGCCAGCAGCCTGACTCCCCAAGCTCACTACGAGCAGTACTTC; cdr3_aa: CASSLTPQAHYEQYF
j_call: TRBJ2-1; clone_size: -; cdr3_length: 15; v_call: TRBV28; d_call: -; cdr3_nt: TGTGCCAGCAGTTCCCGACTAAGTTCCTACAATGAGCAGTTCTTC; cdr3_aa: CASSSRLSSYNEQFF
j_call: TRBJ2-7; clone_size: -; cdr3_length: 14; v_call: TRBV5-1; d_call: -; cdr3_nt: TGCGCCAGCAGCGAGGCTAGAAATACCTACGAGCAGTACTTC; cdr3_aa: CASSEARNTYEQYF
j_call: TRBJ2-2; clone_size: -; cdr3_length: 14; v_call: TRBV4-1; d_call: -; cdr3_nt: TGCGCCAGCAGCCACTGGACAGAGCGCGGGGAGCTGTTTTTT; cdr3_aa: CASSHWTERGELFF
j_call: TRBJ2-7; clone_size: -; cdr3_length: 14; v_call: TRBV7-2; d_call: -; cdr3_nt: TGTGCCAGCAGCCCGGTTCAATTGAGGACAGAGCAGTACTTC; cdr3_aa: CASSPVQLRTEQYF
j_call: TRBJ1-4; clone_size: -; cdr3_length: 14; v_call: TRBV18; d_call: -; cdr3_nt: TGTGCCAGCTCACCAAGCTCCTCATCTGAAAAACTGTTTTTT; cdr3_aa: CASSPSSSSEKLFF
j_call: TRBJ2-3; clone_size: -; cdr3_length: 20; v_call: TRBV4-1; d_call: TRBD2; cdr3_nt: TGCGCCAGCAGCCAACCCTGGGCTAGCGGGGGGCCCTCCTCCACAGATACGCAGTATTTT; cdr3_aa: CASSQPWASGGPSSTDTQYF
j_call: TRBJ2-1; clone_size: -; cdr3_length: 16; v_call: TRBV1; d_call: -; cdr3_nt: TGCACCAGCAGCCTTTCGGACATGGCCTCATACAATGAGCAGTTCTTC; cdr3_aa: CTSSLSDMASYNEQFF
j_call: TRBJ1-2; clone_size: -; cdr3_length: 11; v_call: TRBV30; d_call: -; cdr3_nt: TGTGCCTGGACAACGGCAGGAGGCTACACCTTC; cdr3_aa: CAWTTAGGYTF
j_call: TRBJ1-1; clone_size: -; cdr3_length: 15; v_call: TRBV9; d_call: -; cdr3_nt: TGTGCCAGCAACAGAGGCTCACAGGAGAACACTGAAGCTTTCTTT; cdr3_aa: CASNRGSQENTEAFF
j_call: TRBJ2-1; clone_size: few; cdr3_length: 13; v_call: TRBV6-6; d_call: -; cdr3_nt: TGTGCCAGCAGTTACGCGCGGGTCAATGAGCAGTTCTTC; cdr3_aa: CASSYARVNEQFF
j_call: TRBJ2-7; clone_size: -; cdr3_length: 13; v_call: TRBV27; d_call: -; cdr3_nt: TGTGCCAGCAGGAGGACAGTTTCCTACGAGCAGTACTTC; cdr3_aa: CASRRTVSYEQYF
j_call: TRBJ2-7; clone_size: -; cdr3_length: 13; v_call: TRBV10-2; d_call: -; cdr3_nt: TGCGCCAGCAGTGAGTCTCGGTCCTACGAGCAGTACTTC; cdr3_aa: CASSESRSYEQYF
j_call: TRBJ1-2; clone_size: -; cdr3_length: 13; v_call: TRBV3-1/TRBV3-2; d_call: TRBD1; cdr3_nt: TGTGCCAGCAGCACGACAGGGGGGGTCGGCTACACCTTC; cdr3_aa: CASSTTGGVGYTF
j_call: TRBJ2-5; clone_size: -; cdr3_length: 13; v_call: TRBV6-5; d_call: -; cdr3_nt: TGTGCCAGCAGTCCCGACTGGCAAGAGACCCAGTACTTC; cdr3_aa: CASSPDWQETQYF
j_call: TRBJ2-5; clone_size: -; cdr3_length: 13; v_call: TRBV6-5; d_call: -; cdr3_nt: TGTGCCAGCAGTCCGGGACTGGGAGAGACCCAGTACTTC; cdr3_aa: CASSPGLGETQYF
j_call: TRBJ1-6; clone_size: -; cdr3_length: 15; v_call: TRBV27; d_call: TRBD1; cdr3_nt: TGTGCCAGCAGTTACACCGGGACAGGGGATTCACCCCTCCACTTT; cdr3_aa: CASSYTGTGDSPLHF
j_call: TRBJ2-2; clone_size: -; cdr3_length: 20; v_call: TRBV27; d_call: TRBD2; cdr3_nt: TGTGCCAGCAGTTTATTGGGGGTGACTAGCGGGAAGTCCAACACCGGGGAGCTGTTTTTT; cdr3_aa: CASSLLGVTSGKSNTGELFF
j_call: TRBJ2-7; clone_size: -; cdr3_length: 14; v_call: TRBV6-6; d_call: -; cdr3_nt: TGTGCCAGCACCCCCCCCGGGAGCTCCTACGAGCAGTACTTC; cdr3_aa: CASTPPGSSYEQYF
j_call: TRBJ1-1; clone_size: once; cdr3_length: 13; v_call: TRBV9; d_call: -; cdr3_nt: TGTGCCAGCAGCGTAGGACAGTACACTGAAGCTTTCTTT; cdr3_aa: CASSVGQYTEAFF
j_call: TRBJ1-4; clone_size: few; cdr3_length: 11; v_call: TRBV30; d_call: -; cdr3_nt: TGTGCCTTAGAAGGACAGGAAAAACTGTTTTTT; cdr3_aa: CALEGQEKLFF
j_call: TRBJ2-7; clone_size: -; cdr3_length: 15; v_call: TRBV28; d_call: TRBD2; cdr3_nt: TGTGCCAGCAGTACTTATCGGGGGGATTACTACGGGCAGTACTTC; cdr3_aa: CASSTYRGDYYGQYF
j_call: TRBJ2-3; clone_size: -; cdr3_length: 15; v_call: TRBV7-2; d_call: TRBD2; cdr3_nt: TGTGCCAGCAGCTTTTCGGGCGGGGGGAGACATACGCAGTATTTT; cdr3_aa: CASSFSGGGRHTQYF
j_call: TRBJ1-1; clone_size: -; cdr3_length: 18; v_call: TRBV4-1; d_call: TRBD1; cdr3_nt: TGCGCCAGCAGCCAAGAAGTGATCGGGACAGGGTTTTTTTTTGAAGCTTTCTTT; cdr3_aa: CASSQEVIGTGFFFEAFF
j_call: TRBJ1-1; clone_size: -; cdr3_length: 14; v_call: TRBV6-5; d_call: TRBD1; cdr3_nt: TGTGCCAGCAATAGACCGGGACAGCGATTTTCAGCTTTCTTT; cdr3_aa: CASNRPGQRFSAFF
j_call: TRBJ2-7; clone_size: -; cdr3_length: 14; v_call: TRBV10-3; d_call: -; cdr3_nt: TGTGCCATCAGTGACGGGAATCTCGGAGGCGAGCAGTACTTC; cdr3_aa: CAISDGNLGGEQYF
j_call: TRBJ2-1; clone_size: -; cdr3_length: 13; v_call: TRBV29-1; d_call: TRBD2; cdr3_nt: TGCAGCGTTAGCGGGAGGCCCTACAATGAGCAGTTCTTC; cdr3_aa: CSVSGRPYNEQFF
j_call: TRBJ2-1; clone_size: -; cdr3_length: 15; v_call: TRBV5-8; d_call: -; cdr3_nt: TGTGCCAGCAGCTTGGGGGGCGCTCTCTCGGATGAGCAGTTCTTC; cdr3_aa: CASSLGGALSDEQFF